These 27 T cell receptor beta chains originate from one sample sequenced in a study of cytomegalovirus exposure and HLA in healthy donors. Vbeta (60) and Jbeta (13) primers were used in the PCR. Method: immunoSEQ multiplex PCR; TCRdb's copy keeps in-frame clones and lacks some. The sample has 65,000 to 75,000 clones, approximately 67% seen once; the top ten hold just over 2%. Material: PBMCs. The receptors shown here come from a woman in her twenties or thirties in good health and CMV-seronegative.

CDR3 loop: CASRQGSGEKLFF. The CDR3 region has the DNA TGCGCCAGCAGACAGGGGTCGGGCGAAAAACTGTTTTTT. The V gene is TRBV5-1, the J gene TRBJ1-4; 7 nucleotides agree with TRBD1. This CDR3 is built from 13 residues. The V gene end was trimmed by 5 bases and the J gene end by 8 bases; junction bases not matched to a gene: 6. Germline-derived CDR1 and CDR2 are SGHRS and YFSETQ.

The V call is TRBV19, the J call TRBJ2-7, with TRBD2 matching 13 bases. CDR1 LNHDA and CDR2 SQIVND come from the germline V gene (reference sequence). CDR3 length: 15 amino acids. With V trimmed by 6 bases and J by 6 bases, 8 bases remained unmatched. Here the CDR3 reads CASSLTSGGPAEQYF. The DNA for the CDR3 is TGTGCCAGTAGCTTGACTAGCGGGGGGCCTGCCGAGCAGTACTTC. Together with reference TRBV19 and TRBJ2-7, the CDR3 gives the full variable domain: DGGITQSPKYLFRKEGQNVTLSCEQNLNHDAMYWYRQDPGQGLRLIYYSQIVNDFQKGDIAEGYSVSREKKESFPLTVTSAQKNPTAFYLCASSLTSGGPAEQYFGPGTRLTVT.

This clone has only a few counts. The chain combines TRBV5-4 with TRBJ1-1; no reliable D call. This CDR3 is built from 13 residues. Germline V gene lookup returns CDR1 SGHNT and CDR2 YYREEE (reference sequence). The V end lost 4 bases, the J end lost 5 bases, and 12 bases lay between the germline ends. CDR3 loop: CASSADLVTEAFF. In nucleotides, the CDR3 is TGTGCCAGCAGCGCAGATTTGGTTACTGAAGCTTTCTTT.

The chain couples TRBV7-9 to TRBJ2-7; possibly TRBD2 for D (5 bases). The germline V and J ends were trimmed by 1 base and 6 bases, with 13 bases remaining between them. Germline V CDR1 and CDR2: SEHNR, FQNEAQ (reference sequence). The CDR3 is 14 residues long. CDR3 sequence: CASSLGGLFSEQYF. CDR3 in DNA: TGTGCCAGCAGCTTAGGTGGACTCTTCTCCGAGCAGTACTTC.

Only a few counts were recorded for this clone. V gene TRBV6-5 combines with J gene TRBJ2-1; no reliable D call. The CDR3 has 15 residues. The germline V gene encodes CDR1 MNHEY and CDR2 SVGAGI. V was cut by 2 bases and J by 4 bases, with 12 bases left in between. The CDR3 bases are TGTGCCAGCAGTTACGGGCGCCTCAAATACAATGAGCAGTTCTTC. Protein: CASSYGRLKYNEQFF.

The CDR3 loop is CASSVAGLAGGRTDTQYF. The CDR3 DNA reads TGTGCCAGCAGCGTAGCGGGACTAGCGGGGGGACGCACAGATACGCAGTATTTT. The chain is built from TRBV9 and TRBJ2-3, with 15 bases fitting TRBD2. After removal of 0 bases from V and 1 base from J, the junction contained 3 bases not matched to a gene. From germline, CDR1 is SGDLS and CDR2 YYNGEE. This CDR3 is built from 18 residues.

This sequence joins TRBV7-2 and TRBJ1-1, with D possibly matching TRBD1 (5 bases). V lost 3 bases, J lost 5 bases, and 13 bases lay in between. Germline V lookup: CDR1 SGHTA, CDR2 FQGNSA. This CDR3 contains 14 residues. The CDR3 DNA reads TGTGCCAGCAGCTTGCAGGGCGGGGTAACTGAAGCTTTCTTT. Amino acid sequence: CASSLQGGVTEAFF.

The CDR3 spells CASSPARTGRTDTQYF. For the CDR3, the DNA is TGTGCCAGCTCACCAGCAAGGACAGGGAGGACAGATACGCAGTATTTT. V and J are TRBV18 and TRBJ2-3; 8 bases match TRBD1. This CDR3 comprises 16 residues. J was trimmed by 3 bases and V by 2 bases; bases with no gene match: 7. The germline gives CDR1 KGHSH, CDR2 LQKENI.

In its sample, this clone was seen a few times. The chain links TRBV7-2 to TRBJ1-1, with TRBD1 matching over 7 bases. The V gene end was trimmed by 1 base and the J gene end by 4 bases; junction bases not matched to a gene: 3. This CDR3 spans 14 amino acids. The germline CDR1 and CDR2 sequences are SGHTA and FQGNSA. The CDR3 sequence: CASSLEGAVTEAFF. CDR3 DNA sequence: TGTGCCAGCAGCTTAGAGGGGGCGGTCACTGAAGCTTTCTTT.

This clone was seen only a few times. This sequence joins TRBV2 and TRBJ2-7; 7 bases are shared with TRBD1. The junction had 7 bases not matched to a gene; V was cut back by 5 bases and J by 3 bases. CDR1 is SNHLY and CDR2 is FYNNEI in the germline V gene. This CDR3 has 14 residues. The CDR3 sequence is CASSWTGFNYEQYF. DNA for the CDR3: TGTGCCAGCAGTTGGACAGGCTTCAACTACGAGCAGTACTTC.

The chain recombines TRBV5-1 with TRBJ2-3; D is unclear. CDR3 length: 14 amino acids. Germline values: CDR1 SGHRS, CDR2 YFSETQ. The ends were cut back, 4 bases at V and 1 base at J, with 10 bases in the middle. This CDR3 is CASSANSGTDTQYF. DNA for the CDR3: TGCGCCAGCAGCGCGAACTCTGGCACAGATACGCAGTATTTT.

V usage is TRBV28 and J usage is TRBJ1-2; 9 positions agree with TRBD1. CDR1 MDHEN and CDR2 SYDVKM come from the germline V gene. This CDR3 spans 18 amino acids. V lost 4 bases to trimming and J lost 6 bases; unmatched junction nucleotides: 18. The CDR3 region is CASSSLFRGTGSSNGYTF. DNA for the CDR3: TGTGCCAGCAGTTCGCTCTTTAGGGGGACAGGGAGTTCGAATGGCTACACCTTC.

A single count supports this clone. The chain combines TRBV30 with TRBJ1-5, with a tentative D call TRBD1 (6 bases). The V end was cut by 1 base, the J end by 2 bases, with 9 bases between. Germline V gene sequence: CDR1 GTSNPN, CDR2 SVGIG (reference sequence). The CDR3 runs to 14 residues. CDR3 in DNA: TGTGCCTGGAGTGGTGGGGGCGGCAATCAGCCCCAGCATTTT. Protein: CAWSGGGGNQPQHF.

This clone has a single count. The CDR3 DNA is TGTGCCAGCAGCCCACAATCCGACTTTCACACTGAAGCTTTCTTT. The encoded protein is CASSPQSDFHTEAFF. This chain links TRBV5-6 with TRBJ1-1, with D unresolved. The CDR3 is made up of 15 amino acids. V was shortened by 4 bases and J by 3 bases, with 16 bases between the two germline ends. Germline V gene sequence: CDR1 SGHDT, CDR2 YYEEEE. Looking up the rest from reference TRBV5-6 and TRBJ1-1 gives the full variable domain: DAGVTQSPTHLIKTRGQQVTLRCSPKSGHDTVSWYQQALGQGPQFIFQYYEEEERQRGNFPDRFSGHQFPNYSSELNVNALLLGDSALYLCASSPQSDFHTEAFFGQGTRLTVV.

The CDR3 DNA reads as TGTGCCAGCAGCCTTAGATGGGGGCAGGGTGGCGAGCAGTACTTC. Translating it yields CASSLRWGQGGEQYF. This chain links TRBV7-8 with TRBJ2-7, with a weak D call TRBD1 (6 bases). Germline V gene sequence: CDR1 SGHVS, CDR2 FQNEAQ. Trimming left V 5 bases short and J 6 bases short, with 20 bases between. The CDR3 totals 15 residues. Based on the CDR3 plus reference TRBV7-8 and TRBJ2-7, the full variable domain is GAGVSQSPRYKVAKRGQDVALRCDPISGHVSLFWYQQALGQGPEFLTYFQNEAQLDKSGLPSDRFFAERPEGSVSTLKIQRTQQEDSAVYLCASSLRWGQGGEQYFGPGTRLTVT.

Of note for this clone: Given a much more abundant clone one base away, this may be a read error. The sample carries other DNA sequences with the same CDR3. The genes are TRBV5-3 and TRBJ1-2; D is ambiguous. TRBV5-3 is known as an ORF, though its function is uncertain. This CDR3 has 15 residues. The CDR3 reads CARSHNGGSNYGYTF. The CDR3 bases are TGTGCTAGAAGCCATAACGGAGGTTCTAACTATGGCTACACCTTC.

This clone was counted a few times. A read error is possible here, since a much larger clone lies one base away. The V gene is TRBV4-2, the J gene TRBJ1-1, with D tentatively TRBD1 (5 bases). This CDR3 comprises 15 residues. V lost 1 base, J lost 5 bases, and 14 bases lay in between. Germline V gene sequence: CDR1 LGHNA, CDR2 YNFKEQ. The CDR3 DNA reads as TGTGCCAGCAGCCAAGGACAGACCCTGGGGACTGAAGCTTTCTTT. Residues: CASSQGQTLGTEAFF.

This clone was picked up a small number of times. V gene TRBV7-8 combines with J gene TRBJ1-6; no reliable D call. Germline CDR1 is SGHVS and CDR2 is FQNEAQ. V shed 4 bases and J shed 9 bases, with 7 bases lying between them. The CDR3 runs 12 residues. Here the CDR3 DNA reads TGTGCCAGCAGCTCCCTAGGTTCACCCCTCCACTTT. Amino acids: CASSSLGSPLHF.

In DNA, the CDR3 is TGTGCCAGCAGCGGGGAACTAGCGTCCTTCCGGGATACGCAGTATTTT. It codes for CASSGELASFRDTQYF. V gene TRBV9 combines with J gene TRBJ2-3; 7 bases line up with TRBD2. The germline V gene has CDR1 SGDLS and CDR2 YYNGEE. V lost 3 bases, J lost 6 bases, and 13 bases stayed unmatched. The CDR3 extends over 16 amino acids. Variable domain in full (rest from reference TRBV9 and TRBJ2-3): DSGVTQTPKHLITATGQRVTLRCSPRSGDLSVYWYQQSLDQGLQFLIQYYNGEERAKGNILERFSAQQFPDLHSELNLSSLELGDSALYFCASSGELASFRDTQYFGPGTRLTVL.

This rearrangement joins TRBV7-9 to TRBJ1-1; D remains unclear. CDR3 size: 16 residues. V was shortened by 3 bases and J by 1 base, with 15 bases between the two germline ends. Germline values: CDR1 SEHNR, CDR2 FQNEAQ (reference sequence). This chain's CDR3 is CASSLAYGETNTEAFF. The DNA of the CDR3 is TGTGCCAGCAGCTTGGCTTACGGGGAAACGAACACTGAAGCTTTCTTT.

This chain joins TRBV4-1 and TRBJ1-1; no definite D call. Germline V gene sequence: CDR1 MGHRA, CDR2 YSYEKL. Trimming stripped 4 bases from V and 5 bases from J, with 17 bases between. The CDR3 totals 15 residues. The CDR3 sequence: CASSLGQSGFTEAFF. In DNA form, the CDR3 reads TGCGCCAGCAGCCTCGGCCAGTCGGGGTTTACTGAAGCTTTCTTT.

The chain employs TRBV27 and TRBJ2-7; 11 nucleotides match TRBD1. J gave up 3 bases and V 4 bases, and 5 bases lay outside the gene matches. Per the germline V gene, CDR1 is MNHEY and CDR2 is SMNVEV (reference sequence). The CDR3 length is 15 residues. The CDR3 region is CASSYGGTGGYEQYF. The CDR3 DNA follows: TGTGCCAGCAGTTACGGTGGGACAGGGGGCTACGAGCAGTACTTC.

The chain carries TRBV2 and TRBJ1-2, with 12 positions matching TRBD1. The CDR3 runs 18 residues. CDR1 SNHLY and CDR2 FYNNEI come from the germline V gene. The V gene end was trimmed by 4 bases and the J gene end by 4 bases; junction bases not matched to a gene: 13. The CDR3 nucleotides read TGTGCCAGCAGTGGCGTCCCGGGACAGGGGGCGGCGGGCTATGGCTACACCTTC. Translation: CASSGVPGQGAAGYGYTF.

V and J are TRBV4-1 and TRBJ1-2, with 7 bases identical to TRBD1. The CDR3 has 17 residues. Trimming took 1 base from V and 5 from J; bases not matched to a gene: 13. Germline V lookup: CDR1 MGHRA, CDR2 YSYEKL. CDR3 coding DNA: TGCGCCAGCAGCCAAGGGTTGGAGGGGGCCTACCCTTATGGCTACACCTTC. This codes for CASSQGLEGAYPYGYTF.

A few counts support this clone. The chain recombines TRBV7-4 with TRBJ1-4, with D possibly being TRBD1 (5 bases). Trimming took 2 bases from V and 0 from J, leaving 13 bases between them. Germline loops: CDR1 SGHVT, CDR2 SQSDAQ. The CDR3 is 17 amino acids. CDR3 coding DNA: TGTGCCAGCAGCTTATTTGTGACAGACACAACTAATGAAAAACTGTTTTTT. Translation: CASSLFVTDTTNEKLFF.

This clone was observed a handful of times. The chain has TRBV10-3 and TRBJ2-7; D is undetermined. The CDR3 totals 12 residues. V lost 8 bases and J lost 0, with 8 bases in between. In germline, CDR1 is ENHRY, CDR2 SYGVKD. The CDR3 DNA reads as TGTGCCATCGGCAGAAGCTCCTACGAGCAGTACTTC. It specifies CAIGRSSYEQYF.

A few counts support this clone. CDR3 amino acids: CASSVGQENTEAFF. DNA of the CDR3: TGCGCCAGCAGCGTGGGACAAGAGAACACTGAAGCTTTCTTT. The chain carries TRBV5-1 and TRBJ1-1, with D perhaps matching TRBD1 (6 bases). Per germline, CDR1 SGHRS and CDR2 YFSETQ. CDR3 length: 14 amino acids. Deletions cut 4 bases from V and 1 base from J, with 11 bases between.